The clone carrying this T cell receptor beta chain was found a few times. The sample is drawn from a study of blood T cell repertoires in COVID-19. Some clones are missing from TCRdb's copy, which holds only in-frame ones; the method was immunoSEQ multiplex PCR. This sample has roughly 220,000 clones; 80% to 90% occur once, and the top ten carry 3% to 4%. CDR1 is SNHLY and CDR2 is FYNNEI in the germline V gene. CDR3 size: 15 residues. V was shortened by 6 bases and J by 3 bases, with 14 bases between the two germline ends. The sequence was collected from a woman aged 40 to 49 with acute COVID-19. The V and J genes are TRBV2 and TRBJ2-2; TRBD2 is a possible D gene (7 bases). The sample taken for sequencing was PBMCs or T cells enriched from blood (not recorded which). The CDR3 region has the DNA TGTGCCAGCAGGGGAACAGGGAGGGACACCGGGGAGCTGTTTTTT. Translation gives CASRGTGRDTGELFF.